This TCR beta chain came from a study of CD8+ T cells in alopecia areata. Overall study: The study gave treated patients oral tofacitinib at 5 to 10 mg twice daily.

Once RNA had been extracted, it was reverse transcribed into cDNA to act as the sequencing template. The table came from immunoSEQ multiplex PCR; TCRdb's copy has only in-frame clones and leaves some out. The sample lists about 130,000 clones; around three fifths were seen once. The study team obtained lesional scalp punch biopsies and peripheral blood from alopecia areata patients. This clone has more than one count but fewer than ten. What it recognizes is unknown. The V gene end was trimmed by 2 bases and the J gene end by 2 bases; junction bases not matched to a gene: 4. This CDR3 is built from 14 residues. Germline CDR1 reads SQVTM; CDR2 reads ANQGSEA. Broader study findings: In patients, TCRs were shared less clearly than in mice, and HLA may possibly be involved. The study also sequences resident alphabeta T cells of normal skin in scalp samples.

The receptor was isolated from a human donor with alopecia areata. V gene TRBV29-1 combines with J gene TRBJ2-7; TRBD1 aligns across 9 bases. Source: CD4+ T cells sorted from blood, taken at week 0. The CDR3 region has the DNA TGCAGCGTTGAAACCGGGACAGGGCCCTACGAGCAGTACTTC. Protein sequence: CSVETGTGPYEQYF.